Listed below are T cell receptor beta chains from one sample, sequenced in a study of cytomegalovirus exposure and HLA in healthy donors. TCRdb's copy holds only in-frame clones and misses some; the assay was immunoSEQ multiplex PCR. The data hold some 160,000 clones, with around 77% observed a single time. Sequenced: PBMCs. These TCRs come from a man aged 55-75 years in good health and CMV-seronegative. CDR3s include the opening cysteine and the closing phenylalanine or tryptophan. Fields, in order: J gene, V gene, clone size, D gene, CDR3 protein, CDR3 DNA. D genes are given only for firm matches. Clone size is given for some rows only: seen once, a few or many times, or a class if the clone is expanded.

TRBJ2-1,TRBV7-8,once,NA,CASSFRGAARFNEQFF,TGTGCCAGCAGCTTCAGGGGCGCCGCGCGATTCAATGAGCAGTTCTTC
TRBJ2-4,TRBV4-3,NA,TRBD1,CASSHRQGALAKNIQYF,TGCGCCAGCAGCCATCGGCAGGGGGCTCTAGCCAAAAACATTCAGTACTTC
TRBJ2-1,TRBV9,NA,TRBD2,CASSESLAGGPSYNEQFF,TGTGCCAGCAGCGAAAGTCTAGCGGGAGGTCCCTCCTACAATGAGCAGTTCTTC
TRBJ2-7,TRBV15,NA,NA,CATSRGSQGRQNYEQYF,TGTGCCACCAGCAGAGGATCCCAGGGGCGACAGAACTACGAGCAGTACTTC
TRBJ2-4,TRBV6-5,NA,NA,CASMGDLNQNIQYF,TGTGCCAGCATGGGGGACTTGAACCAAAACATTCAGTACTTC
TRBJ2-1,TRBV29-1,NA,NA,CSVDLQGDNEQFF,TGCAGCGTTGATCTTCAGGGTGACAATGAGCAGTTCTTC
TRBJ1-5,TRBV28,few,NA,CASSSGPQPQHF,TGTGCCAGCAGTTCAGGGCCTCAGCCCCAGCATTTT
TRBJ2-5,TRBV10-3,NA,NA,CAISEFSGAAVEETQYF,TGTGCCATCAGTGAGTTCTCAGGGGCAGCAGTGGAAGAGACCCAGTACTTC
TRBJ1-6,TRBV15,NA,NA,CATSRGDNSYNSPLHF,TGTGCCACCAGCAGAGGCGATAACTCCTATAATTCACCCCTCCACTTT
TRBJ2-7,TRBV5-5,few,NA,CASSFGLGTYEQYF,TGTGCCAGCAGCTTCGGACTGGGAACCTACGAGCAGTACTTC
TRBJ2-7,TRBV6-5,NA,TRBD1,CASREGQSYEQYF,TGTGCCAGCAGAGAGGGACAGTCCTACGAGCAGTACTTC
TRBJ1-2,TRBV29-1,NA,NA,CSVVQAYGYTF,TGCAGCGTTGTGCAGGCCTATGGCTACACCTTC
TRBJ2-1,TRBV18,NA,TRBD1,CASSAGQGGVNEQFF,TGTGCCAGCTCAGCGGGACAGGGGGGCGTCAATGAGCAGTTCTTC
TRBJ2-6,TRBV5-5,NA,TRBD2,CASSPQAGGFIGANVLTF,TGTGCCAGCAGCCCGCAAGCGGGGGGCTTTATTGGGGCCAACGTCCTGACTTTC
TRBJ2-7,TRBV28,NA,TRBD1,CASRPPGQGPEQYF,TGTGCCAGCAGGCCTCCGGGACAGGGCCCTGAGCAGTACTTC
TRBJ1-1,TRBV29-1,NA,TRBD1,CSVEGGQGLGTEAFF,TGCAGCGTTGAGGGGGGACAGGGCCTTGGCACTGAAGCTTTCTTT
TRBJ2-1,TRBV6-1,NA,NA,CASSGGEVGRGSSYNEQFF,TGTGCCAGCAGTGGGGGAGAAGTGGGTCGGGGGAGCTCCTACAATGAGCAGTTCTTC
TRBJ2-1,TRBV7-7,many,NA,CASSLVSWSKRIF,TGTGCTAGCAGCTTAGTATCTTGGTCCAAGCGAATCTTC
TRBJ1-4,TRBV2,few,TRBD1,CASSQPGQGEEKLFF,TGTGCCAGCAGTCAACCGGGACAGGGAGAGGAAAAACTGTTTTTT
TRBJ1-5,TRBV6-1,NA,NA,CASSRAFNQPQHF,TGTGCCAGCTCCCGCGCGTTTAATCAGCCCCAGCATTTT
TRBJ1-1,TRBV28,NA,TRBD1,CASITGAKNPEAFF,TGTGCCAGCATTACAGGGGCGAAAAACCCTGAAGCTTTCTTT
TRBJ2-5,TRBV7-9,few,NA,CASSQPRTAGETQYF,TGTGCCAGCAGCCAACCTAGAACGGCGGGAGAGACCCAGTACTTC
TRBJ2-6,TRBV6-5,NA,NA,CASSYLTGAGANVLPF,TGTGCCAGCAGTTACCTGACAGGGGCGGGGGCCAACGTCCTGCCTTTC
TRBJ1-4,TRBV4-3,few,NA,CASSQESGGGGPNEKLFF,TGCGCCAGCAGCCAAGAATCCGGGGGTGGGGGTCCTAATGAAAAACTGTTTTTT
TRBJ2-3,TRBV9,once,TRBD2,CASSEGKAGVGDTQYF,TGTGCCAGCAGTGAAGGAAAAGCGGGAGTGGGAGATACGCAGTATTTT
TRBJ2-7,TRBV5-6,NA,NA,CASSFGQGRNEQYF,TGTGCCAGCAGCTTCGGGCAGGGTCGCAACGAGCAGTACTTC
TRBJ1-4,TRBV10-2,NA,NA,CASSESSQGGKLFF,TGCGCCAGCAGTGAGTCGAGCCAGGGAGGAAAACTGTTTTTT
TRBJ2-5,TRBV30,NA,NA,CAWRSRGQETQYF,TGTGCCTGGAGATCTAGGGGGCAAGAGACCCAGTACTTC
TRBJ2-7,TRBV7-8,NA,TRBD1,CASSSGQAFYEQYF,TGTGCCAGCAGCTCGGGACAGGCGTTCTACGAGCAGTACTTC
TRBJ1-4,TRBV28,NA,TRBD1,CASSKGQGVRTNEKLFF,TGTGCCAGCAGCAAAGGACAGGGGGTTAGGACTAATGAAAAACTGTTTTTT
TRBJ2-5,TRBV28,NA,NA,CASSLSVQGGLETQYF,TGTGCCAGCAGTTTATCGGTACAGGGTGGGCTTGAGACCCAGTACTTC
TRBJ2-3,TRBV6-4,NA,NA,CASSDDAGSTDTQYF,TGTGCCAGCAGTGACGATGCAGGAAGCACAGATACGCAGTATTTT
TRBJ2-7,TRBV5-6,NA,NA,CASSFFAGSSYEQYF,TGTGCCAGCAGCTTTTTCGCGGGGTCCTCCTACGAGCAGTACTTC
TRBJ1-5,TRBV7-2,NA,NA,CASSFDRRINQPQHF,TGTGCCAGCAGCTTCGACAGGAGGATCAATCAGCCCCAGCATTTT
TRBJ2-7,TRBV7-9,NA,TRBD2,CASSLGPSGGYEQYF,TGTGCCAGCAGCTTAGGGCCTAGCGGGGGCTACGAGCAGTACTTC
TRBJ2-5,TRBV7-9,NA,TRBD1,CASSLGDRTGGSGQETQYF,TGTGCCAGCAGCTTAGGGGACAGAACTGGAGGAAGTGGGCAAGAGACCCAGTACTTC
TRBJ2-7,TRBV27,NA,TRBD1,CASSRGPGTGGYEQYF,TGTGCCAGCAGCCGAGGTCCGGGGACAGGCGGGTACGAGCAGTACTTC
TRBJ2-7,TRBV6-5,NA,NA,CASSYSRQGSYEQYF,TGTGCCAGCAGTTACTCGAGGCAGGGCTCCTACGAGCAGTACTTC
TRBJ2-7,TRBV11-2,few,NA,CASSRPGTLGSYEQYF,TGTGCCAGCAGCCGCCCCGGGACTCTCGGCTCCTACGAGCAGTACTTC
TRBJ1-2,TRBV6-1,once,TRBD1,CASSLTPGQGNGYTF,TGTGCCAGCAGCCTAACTCCGGGACAGGGAAATGGCTACACCTTC
TRBJ1-5,TRBV12-5,NA,NA,CASEAGGNQPQHF,TGTGCTAGCGAGGCCGGGGGCAATCAGCCCCAGCATTTT
TRBJ2-7,TRBV2,few,TRBD2,CASSERGASGGLDTYEQYF,TGTGCCAGCAGTGAAAGGGGGGCTAGCGGGGGGTTGGATACCTACGAGCAGTACTTC
TRBJ1-1,TRBV6-1,NA,NA,CASSDRTEAFF,TGTGCCAGCAGTGACCGCACTGAAGCTTTCTTT
TRBJ1-2,TRBV30,NA,NA,CAWTKTGANYGYTF,TGTGCCTGGACCAAGACAGGAGCTAACTATGGCTACACCTTC
TRBJ1-5,TRBV10-1,NA,TRBD1,CASSEVRRQGAADQPQHF,TGCGCCAGCAGTGAAGTAAGGAGGCAGGGGGCAGCGGATCAGCCCCAGCATTTT
TRBJ2-7,TRBV28,NA,NA,CASSTPGQNFQQYF,TGTGCCAGCAGTACACCGGGACAAAATTTTCAGCAGTACTTC
TRBJ1-1,TRBV27,NA,NA,CASGIGSQGTEAFF,TGTGCCAGTGGGATTGGGTCTCAGGGGACTGAAGCTTTCTTT
TRBJ1-1,TRBV7-9,NA,TRBD1,CASSSTGEECEAFF,TGTGCCAGCAGCTCGACAGGGGAAGAATGTGAAGCTTTCTTT
TRBJ2-3,TRBV5-4,NA,TRBD2,CASTVGLAETDTQYF,TGTGCCAGCACCGTTGGACTAGCGGAAACAGATACGCAGTATTTT
TRBJ1-4,TRBV7-8,NA,TRBD1,CASSLDTGTGEKLFF,TGTGCCAGCAGCCTGGATACCGGGACAGGGGAAAAACTGTTTTTT
TRBJ1-6,TRBV28,few,TRBD1,CASRLTGTGYNSPLHF,TGTGCCAGCAGGTTAACCGGGACAGGATATAATTCACCCCTCCACTTT
TRBJ2-3,TRBV11-2,NA,TRBD2,CASSLHIGTSGDF,TGTGCCAGCAGCCTCCACATAGGGACTAGCGGGGATTTT
TRBJ1-5,TRBV6-1,NA,TRBD1,CASSATGGLHQPQNF,TGTGCCAGCAGTGCCACAGGGGGTCTCCATCAGCCCCAGAATTTT
TRBJ1-2,TRBV6-5,NA,NA,CASRRGAYGYTF,TGTGCCAGCCGACGCGGGGCCTATGGCTACACCTTC
TRBJ2-7,TRBV14,NA,TRBD2,CASSQPKLAGGPGEQYF,TGTGCCAGCAGCCAACCTAAGCTAGCGGGAGGTCCGGGGGAGCAGTACTTC
TRBJ1-5,TRBV4-3,NA,TRBD1,CASSQETGAGQPQHF,TGCGCCAGCAGCCAAGAAACAGGGGCCGGTCAGCCCCAGCATTTT
TRBJ2-3,TRBV28,few,NA,CASSSNSRGDTQYF,TGTGCCAGCAGTTCGAATTCTCGGGGGGATACGCAGTATTTT
TRBJ2-3,TRBV12-5,once,TRBD2,CASALASGGTDTQYF,TGTGCTAGTGCCCTTGCTAGCGGGGGCACAGATACGCAGTATTTT
TRBJ2-3,TRBV7-9,NA,NA,CASSSTGNSGTDTQYF,TGTGCCAGCAGCTCTACAGGGAATTCGGGCACAGATACGCAGTATTTT
TRBJ1-1,TRBV6-5,NA,TRBD1,CASRLNTGGSGAFF,TGTGCCAGCAGACTTAATACAGGGGGCAGCGGGGCTTTCTTT